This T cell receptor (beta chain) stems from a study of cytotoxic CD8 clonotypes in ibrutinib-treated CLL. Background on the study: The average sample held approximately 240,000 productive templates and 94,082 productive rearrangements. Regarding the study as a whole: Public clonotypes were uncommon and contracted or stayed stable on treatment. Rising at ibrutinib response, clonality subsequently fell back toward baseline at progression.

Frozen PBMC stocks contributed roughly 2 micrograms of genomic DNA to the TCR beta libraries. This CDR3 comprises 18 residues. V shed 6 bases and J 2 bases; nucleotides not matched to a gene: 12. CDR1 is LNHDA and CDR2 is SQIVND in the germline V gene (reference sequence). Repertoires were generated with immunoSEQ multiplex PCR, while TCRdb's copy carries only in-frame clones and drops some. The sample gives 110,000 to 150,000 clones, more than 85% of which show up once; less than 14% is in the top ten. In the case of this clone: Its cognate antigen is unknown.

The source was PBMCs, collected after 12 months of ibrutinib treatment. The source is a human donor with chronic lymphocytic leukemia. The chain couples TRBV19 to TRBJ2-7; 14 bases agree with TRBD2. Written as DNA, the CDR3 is TGTGCCAGTAGCTCCGGGACTAGCGGGAGATTTTTCACCTACGAGCAGTACTTC. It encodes CASSSGTSGRFFTYEQYF.